These 6 T cell receptor beta chains were sequenced from one sample in a study of blood T cell repertoires in COVID-19. This table comes from immunoSEQ multiplex PCR, and its TCRdb copy is limited to in-frame clones, with some not included. The sample carries tens of thousands of clones, 82% recorded once. Sequences were obtained from peripheral blood. These receptor sequences come from a woman between 55 and 75 years old with acute or convalescent COVID-19.

J is TRBJ2-1 and V is TRBV3-1 (or the pseudogene TRBV3-2); 9 bases are a match to TRBD2. Germline-derived CDR1 and CDR2 are LGHDT and YNNKEL (reference sequence). This CDR3 has 14 residues. The V and J ends lost 7 bases and 5 bases, in that order; junction bases with no gene match: 6. The CDR3 nucleotides read TGTGCCAGCAAGTGGCGGGAGGGTGACAATGAGCAGTTCTTC. Its translation is CASKWREGDNEQFF.

CDR3 sequence reads: CASSRGGVPTNEKLFF. The CDR3 region has the DNA TGCGCCAGCAGTCGCGGAGGGGTTCCCACTAATGAAAAACTGTTTTTT. V and J are TRBV4-1 and TRBJ1-4; weak D call: TRBD1 (5 bases). CDR1 MGHRA and CDR2 YSYEKL come from the germline V gene. The CDR3 sequence is 16 residues long. Trimming pared 6 bases from V and 2 bases from J, leaving 16 bases between.

The genes are TRBV7-2 and TRBJ1-6, with D possibly matching TRBD1 (6 bases). The CDR3 is 15 residues long. The V gene lost 2 bases and the J gene lost 7 bases, with 12 bases spanning the gap. The germline V gene has CDR1 SGHTA and CDR2 FQGNSA. CDR3 nucleotides: TGTGCCAGCAGCTTAAAGGTGGGGGCCAATTCACCCCTCCACTTT. This encodes CASSLKVGANSPLHF.

This sequence joins TRBV29-1 and TRBJ2-3; TRBD1 aligns across 7 bases. The CDR3 contains 15 residues. The trim removed 7 bases at V and 4 bases at J, leaving 14 bases unmatched. The germline gives CDR1 SQVTM, CDR2 ANQGSEA. The CDR3 DNA reads as TGCAGCGGGACGAGACAGGGCGTGTTTTCAGATACGCAGTATTTT. Its protein is CSGTRQGVFSDTQYF.

A single count supports this clone. A clone one base away is much larger, so this may be a read error. The CDR3 coding sequence is TGTGCCAGCAGTATACAGGGGAACACTGAAGCTTTCTTT. This gives the protein CASSIQGNTEAFF. This chain links TRBV6-5 with TRBJ1-1; TRBD1 might be the D (6 bases). Germline V lookup: CDR1 MNHEY, CDR2 SVGAGI. Trimming left V 5 bases short and J 1 base short, with 8 bases between. The CDR3 is 13 residues long.

The chain links TRBV29-1 to TRBJ1-1; a possible D gene is TRBD1 (5 bases). With 6 bases removed from V and 0 bases from J, the gap between germline ends came to 11 bases. The CDR3 is 13 amino acids. CDR1 is SQVTM, CDR2 ANQGSEA, per germline. The CDR3 region is CSVNHRMNTEAFF. CDR3 nucleotide sequence: TGCAGCGTCAATCACAGGATGAACACTGAAGCTTTCTTT.